This entry is about one T cell receptor beta chain. The clone's antigen remains unknown. Base qualities are not recorded, but no much larger clone differs from it by a single base. The library relied on the immunoSEQ multiplex PCR assay. A mixture of 60 forward primers for TCR Vbeta segments and 13 reverse primers for TCR Jbeta segments was used in the multiplex PCR. The CDR3 region of rearranged TCR beta genes was amplified from genomic DNA by a multiplex PCR assay. The Illumina HiSeq System was used to sequence the amplified TCR beta libraries as 87-base-pair reads. Concerning the study's data processing: A later analysis tallied roughly 76 million unique TCR beta chains across the roughly 610 repertoires, and some 10 million of those chains were shared by two or more donors. To remove PCR and sequencing errors, raw reads were error-corrected and collapsed into unique sequences using a nearest-neighbor algorithm that merged closely related sequences. CDR3 sequences were aligned to IMGT reference sequences to assign V, D and J gene segments. For a sequence to be retained, at least a six-nucleotide match to both a V gene segment and a J gene segment was required. Rearrangements were called productive when the CDR3 lacked stop codons and stayed in frame with V and J; all others were non-productive. CDR3 was defined according to IMGT convention as the region running from the second conserved V-encoded cysteine to the conserved J-encoded phenylalanine. The earlier analysis of 587 of the donors excluded sequences that lacked an unambiguous match to a single V gene segment. In an earlier analysis of 587 of the donors, V segments were called functional above 56.7% productive rearrangements and were called segregating when the between-donor standard deviation exceeded 5%. A statistical classification framework was developed to diagnose cytomegalovirus status using the catalog of TCR beta chain sequences. V and J gene assignment, in a later analysis, came from comparing TCR nucleotide sequences with IMGT/GENE-DB human TR gene sequences. In a later analysis, CDR3 sequences and most-parsimonious VDJ recombination scenarios were assigned using the TCRdist pipeline. A later analysis defined each TCR beta chain by its CDR3 amino acid sequence plus V-gene family, and excluded reads lacking a unique V-gene family. To address suspected cross-contamination and a sequencing artifact, a later analysis removed 592 highly shared, low-generation-probability nucleotide sequences. A later analysis calculated a clonal expansion index for each public chain from normalized within-repertoire ranks of inferred template counts. In a later analysis, generation probabilities were computed using a VDJ recombination model fitted to out-of-frame rearrangements, and the results were checked against IGoR. In a later analysis, TCR-TCR, TCR-HLA and TCR-CMV co-occurrence was scored with hypergeometric tests, and a repertoire-size bias correction was applied to TCR pairs. To estimate false discovery rates, a later analysis permuted the HLA or CMV assignments 20 times. In a later analysis, co-occurring TCRs were grouped using DBSCAN, with TCRdist sequence similarity added in when clustering inside HLA-allele-positive subsets. For co-occurrence clustering, repertoires with fewer than 30,000 or more than 120,000 public chains were excluded, along with four or five repertoires with anomalous nucleotide sharing. The table comes from immuneACCESS by way of TCRdb, which keeps in-frame sequences with V and J called. Part of the clones is missing from these tables; in studies checked, under half for an unresolved V gene and the rest for unknown reasons. V and J calls and clone size are as listed in that table; D and trimming were resolved from the DNA. This sample is represented by about 140,000 clones; around 85% of them were singletons. Less than 3.5% of the sample is held by the ten biggest clonotypes.

Based on the germline V gene, the CDR1 and CDR2 sequences are SGHTA and FQGNSA. V is pared back by 3 bases and J by 0 bases, with 12 bases lying between the germline termini. Measured from the cysteine to the phenylalanine, the CDR3 is 16 residues long. Left in the record is the CDR3 DNA by itself, 48 bases read in frame from the first base. This sample is drawn from a study of cytomegalovirus exposure and HLA in healthy donors (dated by TCRdb to between 2016 and 2019). Broadly, across the study: An earlier analysis of approximately 640 of the donors reported 250 to 300 Gb of sequence data and roughly 100 million unique TCR beta sequences from about 200 million T cells. A handful of DR-DQ haplotypes were handled as single units for association and clustering because linkage in the cohort was strong. An early release that covered several hundred HLA-typed donors contained 300 to 350 gigabases of sequencing data and around 85 million unique TCR sequences. A later genetic analysis used genome-wide SNP genotypes for about three fifths of the 666 donors, treating that subset as a discovery cohort. In addition to the first cohort of 650 to 800 subjects, a separate validation cohort of under 150 different subjects was used. To predict cytomegalovirus infection status, the study brought together high-throughput TCR immunosequencing, statistical association of individual TCRs with disease status, and machine learning. An earlier analysis of several hundred of the donors applied high-throughput TCR beta sequencing to assess whether each TCR beta V gene segment acted as functional or pseudogenic. Rather than using new phenotypic data, the later analysis identified candidate immune exposures from TCR beta sequences and from how often those sequences occurred across donors. To study patterns of TCR occurrence, a later analysis re-analyzed previously published TCR beta repertoires from 666 donors and added high-resolution HLA genotyping. Every discovery cohort repertoire had been produced on one sequencing platform. Among some 410 genotyped donors of the cohort, an average of approximately 240,000 unique TCR beta nucleotide sequences was sequenced per donor, of which about 18% were non-productive. The genetic ancestry cluster associated with self-reported Caucasian donors included roughly 84% of the 398 genotyped donors. Both class I and class II loci were covered by HLA typing, at four-digit resolution. Typing coverage varied by locus: roughly 620-630 donors for A, B, C, DRB1 and DQB1; approximately 560 for DQA1; over 600 for DPA1; about 450 for DPB1. The study aimed to test whether signatures of past pathogen exposure could be identified by cataloging public T cell receptors. Donor age, sex, ethnicity and CMV serostatus were compiled together with the repertoire data. Using immunosequencing, the study profiled T cell repertoires from approximately 700 subjects and related those repertoires to cytomegalovirus serostatus. The paper's findings and limits, for the study overall: Broadly in line with IMGT annotations, most TCR beta V segments showed up in productive rearrangements about 87% or about 30% of the time in an earlier analysis of about 500 of the donors. A few of the identified cytomegalovirus-associated TCR beta chains were confirmed in vitro to be specific for cytomegalovirus antigens. Strong co-occurrence of HLA alleles, especially DR and DQ, made assigning TCR associations to individual alleles difficult. According to a later analysis, parvovirus B19, influenza, CMV and Epstein-Barr virus appeared linked to several top co-occurrence clusters. Immune exposure information for the cohort was limited to CMV serostatus. In this cohort, only TCR beta chains were sequenced, and detectable features were limited by the absence of alpha or paired-chain data. Sequencing depth was assumed to be roughly uniform across donors in the presence/absence analyses, though that assumption may not hold. In a later genetic analysis, fewer N-insertions in productive TCRs were reported among donors in an Asian-associated ancestry cluster than the 666-donor mean. According to the authors, the approach could potentially be generalized to other disease states and immunological phenotypes. A total of fewer than 200 TCR beta chains were listed by the study as associated with cytomegalovirus. A cluster of highly shared sequence variants was judged likely to be a technical artifact of the sequencing pipeline. In a later genetic analysis, a missense DCLRE1C variant was associated with V-gene and J-gene trimming of TCR beta chains, and the association was replicated in an independent cohort. In a later analysis, TCR association rates were found to vary across HLA loci, with the most associated TCRs seen for DRB1 alleles and the fewest for HLA-C alleles. At a false discovery rate of 0.05, a later analysis linked about 17,000 TCR beta sequences to specific HLA alleles. Because counts were too low, roughly 18 rarely observed V segments, including chromosome 9 orphons, were left out of the earlier analysis of about 500 of the donors. A further reported finding was that TCR beta sequences accurately predicted the HLA-A and HLA-B alleles for most subjects in the first cohort. Most TCR sequences were seen in very few donors, while some public TCRs were found in many individuals. A later analysis found that HLA-associated TCR beta chains were more clonally expanded and had lower generation probabilities than equally common non-associated chains. The classifier was reported to diagnose cytomegalovirus status with high specificity and sensitivity in both the original and validation cohorts. Because some donors lacked HLA typing at each locus, the association tests relied only on the typed subset. A later analysis found that most CMV-associated TCR beta chains appeared HLA-restricted, with HLA associations seemingly driven largely by CMV exposure. Linkage disequilibrium might explain the correlated functional status among segregating V segments, but an unknown experimental factor could not be excluded. Some IMGT-functional V segments, including TRBV6-2 and TRBV6-3, could not be told apart with the 87-base-pair reads, so those segments were excluded.

The cohort comprised around 700 healthy bone marrow donors. All cohort members were sampled while nominally healthy, although unrecorded immune exposures were likely present. The donor tested CMV seronegative, placing the donor among the 350 or so seronegative members of the cohort. A peripheral blood sample was provided by each donor, and peripheral blood mononuclear cells were used for TCR beta sequencing. The Qiagen DNeasy Blood Extraction Kit was used to extract genomic DNA from the blood cell samples. Input material: PBMCs. The sequence is built from TRBV7-2 and TRBJ1-3; there is no confident call for the D gene. This receptor was taken from a woman under 40 in good health and CMV-seronegative. The nucleotide sequence reads as follows: TGTGCCAGCAGCTTTCGTTGGGCCGACTCTGGAAACACCATATATTTT. Its protein reads: CASSFRWADSGNTIYF.